These 9 T cell receptor beta chains were all obtained from the same sample, sequenced in a study of blood T cell repertoires in COVID-19. Some clones are missing from TCRdb's copy, which holds only in-frame ones; the method was immunoSEQ multiplex PCR. The table records over 150,000 clones, 76% of them present only once. The source material was peripheral blood. These TCRs come from an elderly woman with acute or convalescent COVID-19.

The chain has TRBV18 and TRBJ2-7; 8 bases agree with TRBD1. In germline, CDR1 is KGHSH, CDR2 LQKENI. This CDR3 spans 13 amino acids. The V segment lost 3 bases and the J segment 7 bases; nucleotides outside the gene matches: 5. CDR3 residues: CASSPDRVREQYF. The DNA of the CDR3 is TGTGCCAGCTCACCGGACAGGGTTCGGGAGCAGTACTTC.

The V and J genes are TRBV3-1 (or the pseudogene TRBV3-2) and TRBJ2-2; D not resolved. The V and J ends lost 4 bases and 2 bases respectively, with 5 bases between them. The CDR3 spans 13 residues. Germline V gives CDR1 LGHDT, CDR2 YNNKEL (reference sequence). CDR3 sequence: CASSLHNTGELFF. DNA for the CDR3: TGTGCCAGCAGCCTACATAACACCGGGGAGCTGTTTTTT.

The V gene is TRBV30, the J gene TRBJ1-4; D is unclear. Germline V gives CDR1 GTSNPN, CDR2 SVGIG (reference sequence). The V end lost 0 bases, the J end lost 8 bases, and 13 bases lay between the germline ends. This CDR3 is built from 14 residues. For the CDR3, the DNA is TGTGCCTGGAGTGTACACCAGGCCCAGGAAAAACTGTTTTTT. This translates into CAWSVHQAQEKLFF.

V and J are TRBV19 and TRBJ2-7; 8 positions match TRBD1. With 3 bases clipped from V and 2 bases from J, the junction kept 3 bases outside the gene matches. Germline-derived CDR1 and CDR2 are LNHDA and SQIVND (reference sequence). The CDR3 totals 14 residues. CDR3 bases: TGTGCCAGTAGTATGACAGGGGTTACCTACGAGCAGTACTTC. It is translated as CASSMTGVTYEQYF.

This chain connects TRBV2 to TRBJ1-1; D is possibly TRBD1 (6 bases). The CDR3 contains 11 residues. V was pared by 6 bases and J by 6 bases, with 8 bases between. Germline V gene data show CDR1 as SNHLY and CDR2 as FYNNEI. The CDR3 spells CASRNRAEAFF. The CDR3 DNA is TGTGCCAGCAGGAACAGGGCTGAAGCTTTCTTT.

The genes are TRBV5-1 and TRBJ1-1; the match to TRBD1 covers 8 bases. This CDR3 has 16 residues. The germline V gene encodes CDR1 SGHRS and CDR2 YFSETQ. The V segment lost 4 bases and the J segment 0 bases; nucleotides outside the gene matches: 8. CDR3 sequence: CASSGQGARLNTEAFF. In DNA form, the CDR3 reads TGCGCCAGCAGCGGCCAGGGGGCGCGGTTGAACACTGAAGCTTTCTTT.

The chain carries TRBV7-8 and TRBJ1-1, with 7 bases lining up with TRBD1. V trimming: 5 bases; J trimming: 0 bases; junction bases outside the gene matches: 9. This CDR3 contains 16 residues. Germline CDR1 reads SGHVS; CDR2 reads FQNEAQ. The CDR3 spells CASSLRQGEMNTEAFF. CDR3 sequence (DNA): TGTGCCAGCAGCCTCCGACAGGGTGAGATGAACACTGAAGCTTTCTTT.

The chain has TRBV27 and TRBJ1-1; a weak D match, TRBD1 (6 bases). V was shortened by 6 bases and J by 0 bases, with 11 bases between the two germline ends. The germline gives CDR1 MNHEY, CDR2 SMNVEV (reference sequence). This CDR3 is 14 amino acids long. CDR3 nucleotides: TGTGCCAGCAGAGCCGGGACAATGAACACTGAAGCTTTCTTT. This encodes CASRAGTMNTEAFF.

With regard to this clone: One junction end does not reproduce the germline sequence, and a read error may be involved. The rearrangement joins TRBV5-1 to TRBJ1-1; TRBD1 matches at 9 bases. CDR3 size: 18 residues. Germline V gives CDR1 SGHRS, CDR2 YFSETQ. The CDR3 DNA sequence: TGCGCCAGCAGGTTGGGAACCGGGACAGGGAAAATGAACACTGAAGCTTTCTTT. Translating gives CASRLGTGTGKMNTEAFF.